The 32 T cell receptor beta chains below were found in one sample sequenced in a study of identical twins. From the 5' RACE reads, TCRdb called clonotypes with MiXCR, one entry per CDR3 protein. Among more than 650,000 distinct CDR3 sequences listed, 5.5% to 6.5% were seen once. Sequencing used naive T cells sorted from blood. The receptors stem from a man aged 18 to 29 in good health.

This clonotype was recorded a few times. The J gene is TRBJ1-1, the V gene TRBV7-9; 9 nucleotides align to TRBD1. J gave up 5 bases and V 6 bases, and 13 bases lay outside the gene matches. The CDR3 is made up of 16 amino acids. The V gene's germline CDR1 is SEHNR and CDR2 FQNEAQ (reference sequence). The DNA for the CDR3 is TGTGCCAGCAGTTCACTCTTAGGACAGGGGAAGACTGAAGCTTTCTTT. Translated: CASSSLLGQGKTEAFF. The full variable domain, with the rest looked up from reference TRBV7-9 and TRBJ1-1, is DTGVSQNPRHKITKRGQNVTFRCDPISEHNRLYWYRQTLGQGPEFLTYFQNEAQLEKSRLLSDRFSAERPKGSFSTLEIQRTEQGDSAMYLCASSSLLGQGKTEAFFGQGTRLTVV.

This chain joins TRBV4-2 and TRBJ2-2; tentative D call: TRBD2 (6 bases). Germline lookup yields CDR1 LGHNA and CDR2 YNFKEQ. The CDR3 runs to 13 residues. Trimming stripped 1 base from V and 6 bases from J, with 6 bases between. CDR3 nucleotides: TGTGCCAGCAGCCAAGGGGAGGCCGGGGAGCTGTTTTTT. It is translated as CASSQGEAGELFF.

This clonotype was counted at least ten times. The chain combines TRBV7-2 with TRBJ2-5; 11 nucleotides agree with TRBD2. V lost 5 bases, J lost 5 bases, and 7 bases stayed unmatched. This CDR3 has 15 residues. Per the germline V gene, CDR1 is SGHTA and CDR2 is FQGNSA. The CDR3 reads CASSLTSGSSETQYF. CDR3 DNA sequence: TGTGCCAGCAGCCTCACTAGCGGGAGTAGTGAGACCCAGTACTTC.

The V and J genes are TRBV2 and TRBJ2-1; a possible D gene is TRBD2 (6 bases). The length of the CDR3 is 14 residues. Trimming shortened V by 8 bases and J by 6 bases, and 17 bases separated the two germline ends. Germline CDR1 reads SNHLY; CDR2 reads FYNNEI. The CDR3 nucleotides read TGTGCCAGCGAACGGGACTTGCCGTCCAATGAGCAGTTCTTC. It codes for CASERDLPSNEQFF.

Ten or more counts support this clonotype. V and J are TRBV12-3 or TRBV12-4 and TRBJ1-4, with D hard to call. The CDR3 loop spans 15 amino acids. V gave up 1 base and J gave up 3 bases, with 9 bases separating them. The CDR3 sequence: CASSLVTTANEKLFF. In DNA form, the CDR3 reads TGTGCCAGCAGTTTAGTAACAACGGCTAATGAAAAACTGTTTTTT.

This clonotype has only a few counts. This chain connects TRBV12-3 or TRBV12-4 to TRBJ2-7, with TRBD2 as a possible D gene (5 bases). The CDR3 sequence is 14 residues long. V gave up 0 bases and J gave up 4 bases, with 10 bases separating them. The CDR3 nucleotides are TGTGCCAGCAGTTTAGCTGGGCGAGGGTACGAGCAGTACTTC. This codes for CASSLAGRGYEQYF.

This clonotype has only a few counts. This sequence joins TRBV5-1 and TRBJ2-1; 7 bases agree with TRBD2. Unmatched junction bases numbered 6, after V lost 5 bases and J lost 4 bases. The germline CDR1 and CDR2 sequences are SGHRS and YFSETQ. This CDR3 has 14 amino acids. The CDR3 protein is CASSSVAGYNEQFF. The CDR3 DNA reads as TGCGCCAGCAGTTCTGTAGCGGGTTACAATGAGCAGTTCTTC.

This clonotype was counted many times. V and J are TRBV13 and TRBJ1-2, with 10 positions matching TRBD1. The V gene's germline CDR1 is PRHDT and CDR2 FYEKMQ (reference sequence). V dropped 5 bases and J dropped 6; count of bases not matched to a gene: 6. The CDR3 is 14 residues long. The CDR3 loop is CASSPWDRGDGYTF. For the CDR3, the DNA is TGTGCCAGCAGCCCTTGGGACAGGGGCGATGGCTACACCTTC.

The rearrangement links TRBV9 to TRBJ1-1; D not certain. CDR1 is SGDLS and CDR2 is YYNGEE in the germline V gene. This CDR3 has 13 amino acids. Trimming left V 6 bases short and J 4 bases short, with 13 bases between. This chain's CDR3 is CASTYHISTEAFF. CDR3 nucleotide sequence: TGTGCCAGCACCTACCACATTAGCACTGAAGCTTTCTTT.

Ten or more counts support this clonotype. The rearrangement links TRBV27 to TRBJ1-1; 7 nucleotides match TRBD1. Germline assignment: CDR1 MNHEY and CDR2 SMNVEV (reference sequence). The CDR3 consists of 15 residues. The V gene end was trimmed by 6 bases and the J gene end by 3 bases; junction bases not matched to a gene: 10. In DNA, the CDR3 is TGTGCCAGCAGCCCCAGACAGGGCTTGCACACTGAAGCTTTCTTT. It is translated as CASSPRQGLHTEAFF.

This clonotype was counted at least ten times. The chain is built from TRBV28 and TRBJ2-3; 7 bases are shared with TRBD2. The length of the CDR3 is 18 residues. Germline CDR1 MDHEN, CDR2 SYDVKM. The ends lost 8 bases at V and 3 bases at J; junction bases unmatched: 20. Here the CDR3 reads CASGIPYLRESDTDTQYF. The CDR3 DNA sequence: TGTGCCAGCGGAATACCTTACCTGCGGGAGTCGGATACAGATACGCAGTATTTT. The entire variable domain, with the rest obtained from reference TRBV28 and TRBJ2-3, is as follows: DVKVTQSSRYLVKRTGEKVFLECVQDMDHENMFWYRQDPGLGLRLIYFSYDVKMKEKGDIPEGYSVSREKKERFSLILESASTNQTSMYLCASGIPYLRESDTDTQYFGPGTRLTVL.

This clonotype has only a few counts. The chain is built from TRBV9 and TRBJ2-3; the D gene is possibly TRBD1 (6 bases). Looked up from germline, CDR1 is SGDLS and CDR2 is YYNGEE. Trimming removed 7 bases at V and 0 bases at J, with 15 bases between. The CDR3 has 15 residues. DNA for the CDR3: TGTGCCAGCGACCCAAGGGGGTTTAGCACAGATACGCAGTATTTT. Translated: CASDPRGFSTDTQYF.

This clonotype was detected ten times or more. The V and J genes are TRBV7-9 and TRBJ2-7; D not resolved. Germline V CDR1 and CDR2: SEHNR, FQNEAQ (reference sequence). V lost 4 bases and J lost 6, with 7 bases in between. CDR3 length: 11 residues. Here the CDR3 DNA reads TGTGCCAGCAGCTCCACTCTCGAGCAGTACGTC. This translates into CASSSTLEQYV.

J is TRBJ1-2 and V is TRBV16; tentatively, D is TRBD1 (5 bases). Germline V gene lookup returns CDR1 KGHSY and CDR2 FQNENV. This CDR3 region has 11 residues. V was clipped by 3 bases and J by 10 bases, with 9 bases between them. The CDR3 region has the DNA TGTGCCAGCAGCCAGGGGGGACCCTACACCTTC. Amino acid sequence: CASSQGGPYTF.

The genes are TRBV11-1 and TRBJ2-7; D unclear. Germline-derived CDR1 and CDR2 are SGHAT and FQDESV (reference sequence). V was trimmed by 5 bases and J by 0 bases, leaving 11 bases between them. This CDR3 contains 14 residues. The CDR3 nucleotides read TGTGCCAGCAGCGCAAAGTTTGGCTCCTACGAGCAGTACGTC. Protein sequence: CASSAKFGSYEQYV.

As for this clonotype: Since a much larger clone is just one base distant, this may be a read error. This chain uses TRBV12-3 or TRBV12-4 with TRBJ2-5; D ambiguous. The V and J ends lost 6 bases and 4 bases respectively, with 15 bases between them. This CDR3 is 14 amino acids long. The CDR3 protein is CASRPTTARETQYF. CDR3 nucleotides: TGTGCCAGCAGGCCCACAACGGCCCGAGAGACCCAGTACTTC.

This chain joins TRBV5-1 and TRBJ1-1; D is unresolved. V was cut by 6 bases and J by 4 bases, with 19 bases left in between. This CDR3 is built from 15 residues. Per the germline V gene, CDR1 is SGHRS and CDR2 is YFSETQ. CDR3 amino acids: CASNPGEGPSTEAFF. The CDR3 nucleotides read TGCGCCAGCAACCCGGGAGAGGGTCCGAGCACTGAAGCTTTCTTT.

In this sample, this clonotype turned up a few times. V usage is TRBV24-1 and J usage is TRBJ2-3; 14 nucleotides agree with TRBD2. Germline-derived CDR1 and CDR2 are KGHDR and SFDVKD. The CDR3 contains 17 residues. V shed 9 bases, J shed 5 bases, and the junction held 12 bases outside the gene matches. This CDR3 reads CATSRRGLAGAGDTQYF. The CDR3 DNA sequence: TGTGCCACCTCGCGGAGGGGACTAGCGGGAGCAGGAGATACGCAGTATTTT.

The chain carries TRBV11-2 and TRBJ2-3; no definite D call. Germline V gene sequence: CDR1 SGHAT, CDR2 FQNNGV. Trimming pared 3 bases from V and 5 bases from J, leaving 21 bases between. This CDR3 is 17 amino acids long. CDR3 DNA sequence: TGTGCCAGCAGCTTTGATCCCCCGAGGACGGGTAAAGATACGCAGTATTTT. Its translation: CASSFDPPRTGKDTQYF.

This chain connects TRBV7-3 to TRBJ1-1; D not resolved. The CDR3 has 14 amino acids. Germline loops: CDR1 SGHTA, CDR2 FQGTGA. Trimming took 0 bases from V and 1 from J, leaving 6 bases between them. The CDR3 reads CASSLTWSNTEAFF. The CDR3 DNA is TGTGCCAGCAGCTTAACTTGGTCGAACACTGAAGCTTTCTTT.

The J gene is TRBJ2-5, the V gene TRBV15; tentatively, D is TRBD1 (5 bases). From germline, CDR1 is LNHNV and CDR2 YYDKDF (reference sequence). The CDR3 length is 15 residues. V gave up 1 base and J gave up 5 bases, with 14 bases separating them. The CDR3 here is CATSRVAARAETQYF. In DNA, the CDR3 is TGTGCCACCAGCAGAGTTGCGGCCAGGGCCGAGACCCAGTACTTC.

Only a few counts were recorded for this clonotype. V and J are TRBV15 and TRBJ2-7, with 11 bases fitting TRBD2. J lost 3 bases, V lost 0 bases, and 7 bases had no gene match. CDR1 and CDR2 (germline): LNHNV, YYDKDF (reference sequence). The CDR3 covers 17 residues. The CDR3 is CATSRDLLAGDFYEQYF. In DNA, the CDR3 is TGTGCCACCAGCAGAGATCTACTAGCGGGAGATTTCTACGAGCAGTACTTC.

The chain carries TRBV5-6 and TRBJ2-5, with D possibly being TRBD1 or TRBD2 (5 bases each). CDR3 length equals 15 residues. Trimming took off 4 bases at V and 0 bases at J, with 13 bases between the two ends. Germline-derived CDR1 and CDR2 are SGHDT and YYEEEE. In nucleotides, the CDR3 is TGTGCCAGCAGCCCGTCGGGACCCCACCAAGAGACCCAGTACTTC. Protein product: CASSPSGPHQETQYF.

CDR3 sequence: CASSNPSGIGEQFF. CDR3 DNA sequence: TGTGCCAGCAGCAACCCCAGCGGGATTGGTGAGCAGTTCTTC. V and J are TRBV28 and TRBJ2-1; TRBD2 agrees at 7 bases. Trimming took 6 bases from V and 9 from J; bases not matched to a gene: 11. CDR1 is MDHEN, CDR2 SYDVKM, per germline. The CDR3 contains 14 residues.

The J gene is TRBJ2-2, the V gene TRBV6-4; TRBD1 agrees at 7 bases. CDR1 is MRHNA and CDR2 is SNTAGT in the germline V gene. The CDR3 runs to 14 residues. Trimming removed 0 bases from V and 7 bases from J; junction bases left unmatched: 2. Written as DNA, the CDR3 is TGTGCCAGCAGTGACTCTTACAGGGGCGGGGAGCTGTTTTTT. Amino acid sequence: CASSDSYRGGELFF.

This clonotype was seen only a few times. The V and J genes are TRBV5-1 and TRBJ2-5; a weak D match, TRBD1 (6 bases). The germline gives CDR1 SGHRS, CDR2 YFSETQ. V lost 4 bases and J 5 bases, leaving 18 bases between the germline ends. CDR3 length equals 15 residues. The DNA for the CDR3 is TGCGCCAGCAGCGCTACCGGGACAAGTAAGGAGACCCAGTACTTC. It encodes CASSATGTSKETQYF.

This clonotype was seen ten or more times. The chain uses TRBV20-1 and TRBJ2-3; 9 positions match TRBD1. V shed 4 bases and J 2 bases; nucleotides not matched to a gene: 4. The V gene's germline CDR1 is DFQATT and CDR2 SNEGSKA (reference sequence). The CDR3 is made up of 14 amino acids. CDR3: CSATGTGYTDTQYF. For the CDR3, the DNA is TGCAGTGCTACCGGGACAGGGTACACAGATACGCAGTATTTT.

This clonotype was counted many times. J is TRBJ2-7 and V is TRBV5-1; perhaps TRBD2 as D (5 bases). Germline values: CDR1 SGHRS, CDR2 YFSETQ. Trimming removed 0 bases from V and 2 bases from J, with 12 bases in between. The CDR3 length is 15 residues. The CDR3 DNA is TGCGCCAGCAGCTTGGGTGGAGGCCTAACCTACGAGCAGTACTTC. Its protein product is CASSLGGGLTYEQYF.

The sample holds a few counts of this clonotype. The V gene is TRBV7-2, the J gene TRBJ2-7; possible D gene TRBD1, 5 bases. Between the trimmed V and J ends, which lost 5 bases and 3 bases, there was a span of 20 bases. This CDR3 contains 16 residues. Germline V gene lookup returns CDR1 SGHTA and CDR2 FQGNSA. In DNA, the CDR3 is TGTGCCAGCAGCAAAATGGACACCTCGCTGGGCTACGAGCAGTACTTC. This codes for CASSKMDTSLGYEQYF.

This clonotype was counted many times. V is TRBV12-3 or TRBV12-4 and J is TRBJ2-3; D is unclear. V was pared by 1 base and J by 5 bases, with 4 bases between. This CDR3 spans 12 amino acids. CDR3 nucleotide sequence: TGTGCCAGCAGTTTAGTCCAAGATACGCAGTATTTT. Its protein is CASSLVQDTQYF.

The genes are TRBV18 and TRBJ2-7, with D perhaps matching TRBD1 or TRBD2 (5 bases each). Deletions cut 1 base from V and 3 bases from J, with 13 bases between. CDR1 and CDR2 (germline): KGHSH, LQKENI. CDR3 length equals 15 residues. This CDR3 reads CASSPLWDGDYEQYF. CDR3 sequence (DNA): TGTGCCAGCTCACCACTCTGGGACGGAGACTACGAGCAGTACTTC. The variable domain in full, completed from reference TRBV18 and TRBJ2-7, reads NAGVMQNPRHLVRRRGQEARLRCSPMKGHSHVYWYRQLPEEGLKFMVYLQKENIIDESGMPKERFSAEFPKEGPSILRIQQVVRGDSAAYFCASSPLWDGDYEQYFGPGTRLTVT.

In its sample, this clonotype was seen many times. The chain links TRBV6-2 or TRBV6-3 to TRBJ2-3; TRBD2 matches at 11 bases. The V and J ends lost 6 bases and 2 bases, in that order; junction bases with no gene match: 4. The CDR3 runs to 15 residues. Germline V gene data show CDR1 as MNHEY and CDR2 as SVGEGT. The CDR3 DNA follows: TGTGCCAGCAGGCCGGGACTAGCGGACACAGATACGCAGTATTTT. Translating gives CASRPGLADTDTQYF.